Presented here are 13 T cell receptor beta chains from one specimen sequenced in a study of T cells after posttransplantation cyclophosphamide. Sequenced by immunoSEQ multiplex PCR; TCRdb stores in-frame clones only, minus some. Here the sample spans roughly 21,000 clones, around 85% being singletons. Control samples came 1 year after myeloablative marrow transplants with methotrexate plus calcineurin inhibitor. Sequenced here: PBMCs, sampled 350 to 400 days after allogeneic stem cell transplant with calcineurin inhibitor and methotrexate. These receptors were taken from a female patient younger than 45 who received an allogeneic stem cell transplant from an unrelated donor, was CMV-positive, and had acute and chronic GVHD. The graft donor may have contributed some T cells.

The rearrangement links TRBV6-6 to TRBJ1-5; D is undetermined. The germline V gene has CDR1 MNHNY and CDR2 SVGAGI (reference sequence). The CDR3 loop spans 11 amino acids. V was cut by 5 bases and J by 9 bases, with 8 bases left in between. In DNA, the CDR3 is TGTGCCAGCAGTCCGCGAGGGCCCCAGCATTTT. This codes for CASSPRGPQHF.

This clone was found once. J is TRBJ1-2 and V is TRBV7-8; D is uncertain. Germline CDR1 reads SGHVS; CDR2 reads FQNEAQ. This CDR3 has 15 amino acids. The V end lost 5 bases, the J end lost 8 bases, and 21 bases lay between the germline ends. The CDR3 DNA reads as TGTGCCAGCAGCCGCCCCCGGTTACCCTTTCCAGGCTACACCTTC. Its translation is CASSRPRLPFPGYTF.

The chain links TRBV4-3 to TRBJ1-2; the match to TRBD1 covers 9 bases. The CDR3 extends over 14 amino acids. J was trimmed by 5 bases and V by 5 bases; bases with no gene match: 6. CDR1 is LGHNA, CDR2 YSLEER, per germline. CDR3 residues: CASSTRQGVYGYTF. The CDR3 coding sequence is TGCGCCAGCAGCACACGACAGGGGGTTTATGGCTACACCTTC.

This chain uses TRBV12-5 with TRBJ2-1; D might be TRBD2 (6 bases). Trimming left V 0 bases short and J 8 bases short, with 11 bases between. Germline CDR1 LGHNT, CDR2 FRNRAP. The CDR3 contains 14 residues. The CDR3, as DNA: TGTGCTAGTGGTTTGGTACGATGGGGGGATGAGCAGTTCTTC. Protein sequence: CASGLVRWGDEQFF.

This clone was recorded once. The chain is built from TRBV2 and TRBJ1-1; 7 positions match TRBD1. There are 14 residues in the CDR3. Germline V gives CDR1 SNHLY, CDR2 FYNNEI. V lost 6 bases to trimming and J lost 1 base; unmatched junction nucleotides: 5. For the CDR3, the DNA is TGTGCCAGCAGCCAGACAGGGAAGAACACTGAAGCTTTCTTT. Translating gives CASSQTGKNTEAFF.

V usage is TRBV15 and J usage is TRBJ2-7; 8 nucleotides agree with TRBD1. This CDR3 has 14 residues. Germline V lookup: CDR1 LNHNV, CDR2 YYDKDF (reference sequence). V shed 5 bases, J shed 10 bases, and the junction held 13 bases outside the gene matches. CDR3 sequence reads: CATSQGTGGSHQYF. For the CDR3, the DNA is TGTGCCACCAGCCAGGGGACAGGAGGTAGCCACCAGTACTTC.

The chain recombines TRBV7-3 with TRBJ1-2; TRBD1 is a possible D gene (6 bases). The germline gives CDR1 SGHTA, CDR2 FQGTGA. Trimming took off 4 bases at V and 4 bases at J, with 16 bases between the two ends. The CDR3 is made up of 15 amino acids. The CDR3 loop is CASSSGGPGSYGYTF. The CDR3 DNA is TGTGCCAGCAGCTCGGGGGGGCCTGGCTCCTATGGCTACACCTTC.

This chain uses TRBV6-5 with TRBJ1-5; D call uncertain. The germline V and J ends were trimmed by 5 bases and 1 base, with 15 bases remaining between them. The V gene's germline CDR1 is MNHEY and CDR2 SVGAGI. CDR3 size: 16 residues. CDR3 region: CASSHLLGGSNQPQHF. In DNA, the CDR3 is TGTGCCAGCAGTCACTTACTGGGAGGGAGCAATCAGCCCCAGCATTTT.

The chain employs TRBV19 and TRBJ2-1, with a tentative D call TRBD1 (5 bases). The CDR3 consists of 15 residues. In germline, CDR1 is LNHDA, CDR2 SQIVND (reference sequence). The V and J ends lost 6 bases and 7 bases respectively, with 19 bases between them. The CDR3 DNA sequence: TGTGCCAGTAGCACTCCAGGGTGGGGAAAGAATGAGCAGTTCTTC. This encodes CASSTPGWGKNEQFF.

The chain employs TRBV25-1 and TRBJ2-2; D is possibly TRBD2 (6 bases). This CDR3 contains 14 residues. Germline assignment: CDR1 MGHDK and CDR2 SYGVNS. V lost 4 bases and J lost 7, with 13 bases in between. CDR3 sequence reads: CASSGGVSFGELFF. The CDR3 region has the DNA TGTGCCAGCAGTGGGGGGGTTTCCTTCGGGGAGCTGTTTTTT.

This chain uses TRBV2 with TRBJ2-1; D gene uncertain. Trimming shortened V by 6 bases and J by 2 bases, and 5 bases separated the two germline ends. CDR1 and CDR2 from the germline V gene are SNHLY and FYNNEI. The length of the CDR3 is 12 residues. The CDR3 bases are TGTGCCAGCAGCCTCGCCTACAATGAGCAGTTCTTC. Translated: CASSLAYNEQFF.

This clone occurred once. The chain has TRBV14 and TRBJ2-7; TRBD2 agrees at 13 bases. Looked up from germline, CDR1 is SGHDN and CDR2 is FVKESK. This CDR3 has 16 amino acids. The V segment lost 4 bases and the J segment 4 bases; nucleotides outside the gene matches: 7. The CDR3 here is CASSPLTSGGAYEQYF. The DNA of the CDR3 is TGTGCCAGCAGCCCCCTTACTAGCGGGGGGGCGTACGAGCAGTACTTC. Based on the CDR3 plus reference TRBV14 and TRBJ2-7, the full variable domain is EAGVTQFPSHSVIEKGQTVTLRCDPISGHDNLYWYRRVMGKEIKFLLHFVKESKQDESGMPNNRFLAERTGGTYSTLKVQPAELEDSGVYFCASSPLTSGGAYEQYFGPGTRLTVT.

This chain connects TRBV21-1 to TRBJ2-4; TRBD1 is taken as the D call from the table, unchecked against the DNA. TRBV21-1 is reported as a pseudogene. The CDR3 contains 14 residues. The CDR3 DNA reads TGTGCCAGCAGCAAAGGACATGCCAAAAACATTCAGTACTTC. Amino acids: CASSKGHAKNIQYF.